A selection of T cell receptor beta chains follows, all from one sample in a study of T cell repertoires in cytomegalovirus infection. In TCRdb, the reads were re-called with MiXCR into one record per CDR3 protein. The table lists 150,000 to 200,000 distinct CDR3 sequences, about 15% of them singletons. Source material: PBMCs. Receptor source: a human donor in good health (CMV status not recorded). Some clones in this sample may be carry-over from other donors' samples. The CDR3 runs from the conserved cysteine through the conserved F or W. Fields, in order: J gene, V gene, clone size, D gene, CDR3 protein, CDR3 DNA. A D gene is named only where the DNA matches it firmly. Part of the rows lack a size; the others show once, few, many or a class for expanded clones.

j_call: TRBJ1-1; v_call: TRBV12-3/TRBV12-4; clone_size: few; d_call: -; cdr3_aa: CASHTGPRATEAFF; cdr3_nt: TGTGCTAGCCACACTGGGCCCCGGGCCACTGAAGCTTTCTTT
j_call: TRBJ1-1; v_call: TRBV7-6; clone_size: many; d_call: -; cdr3_aa: CASSLESHLRGNTEAFF; cdr3_nt: TGTGCCAGCAGCTTAGAAAGCCACCTTCGGGGGAACACTGAAGCTTTCTTT
j_call: TRBJ2-2; v_call: TRBV29-1; clone_size: -; d_call: TRBD2; cdr3_aa: CSVIGISGGNTGELFF; cdr3_nt: TGCAGCGTTATTGGGATTAGCGGGGGGAACACCGGGGAGCTGTTTTTT
j_call: TRBJ2-4; v_call: TRBV7-2; clone_size: many; d_call: -; cdr3_aa: CASSLALSVGGVAKNIQYF; cdr3_nt: TGTGCCAGCAGCTTAGCGCTAAGTGTAGGGGGGGTCGCCAAAAACATTCAGTACTTC
j_call: TRBJ2-3; v_call: TRBV28; clone_size: many; d_call: -; cdr3_aa: CASRISQRGFSTDTQYF; cdr3_nt: TGTGCCAGCAGAATCTCCCAGAGGGGATTTAGCACAGATACGCAGTATTTT
j_call: TRBJ2-7; v_call: TRBV19; clone_size: many; d_call: -; cdr3_aa: CASSKQQAPYEQYF; cdr3_nt: TGTGCCAGTAGTAAGCAGCAGGCCCCCTACGAGCAGTACTTC
j_call: TRBJ2-7; v_call: TRBV29-1; clone_size: -; d_call: -; cdr3_aa: CSVSRGQYEQYF; cdr3_nt: TGCAGCGTTTCAAGGGGTCAGTACGAGCAGTACTTC
j_call: TRBJ1-2; v_call: TRBV7-9; clone_size: many; d_call: -; cdr3_aa: CASSRLDGANYGYTF; cdr3_nt: TGTGCCAGCAGCCGCTTGGACGGTGCTAACTATGGCTACACCTTC
j_call: TRBJ1-2; v_call: TRBV6-5; clone_size: -; d_call: -; cdr3_aa: CASSYSTGTNYGYTF; cdr3_nt: TGTGCCAGCAGTTACTCGACCGGCACTAACTATGGCTACACCTTC
j_call: TRBJ1-2; v_call: TRBV20-1; clone_size: -; d_call: -; cdr3_aa: CSARPFEGTNYGYTF; cdr3_nt: TGCAGTGCTAGGCCGTTTGAGGGGACTAACTATGGCTACACCTTC
j_call: TRBJ2-7; v_call: TRBV7-6; clone_size: few; d_call: -; cdr3_aa: CASSTRDLEQYF; cdr3_nt: TGTGCCAGCAGCACCAGGGATTTAGAGCAGTACTTC
j_call: TRBJ1-6; v_call: TRBV4-2; clone_size: many; d_call: -; cdr3_aa: CASSQDRQSNSPLHF; cdr3_nt: TGTGCCAGCAGCCAAGACAGGCAGAGTAATTCACCCCTCCACTTT
j_call: TRBJ1-1; v_call: TRBV28; clone_size: many; d_call: TRBD1; cdr3_aa: CASSFFGYGGQQSSNTEAFF; cdr3_nt: TGTGCCAGCAGTTTTTTCGGGTATGGGGGACAGCAATCCTCGAACACTGAAGCTTTCTTT
j_call: TRBJ2-1; v_call: TRBV12-3/TRBV12-4; clone_size: many; d_call: -; cdr3_aa: CASSFLGYNEQFF; cdr3_nt: TGTGCCAGCAGTTTCCTAGGCTACAATGAGCAGTTCTTC
j_call: TRBJ1-1; v_call: TRBV2; clone_size: few; d_call: TRBD1; cdr3_aa: CASSSDRGRRTEAFF; cdr3_nt: TGTGCCAGCAGTTCTGACAGGGGGCGACGAACTGAAGCTTTCTTT
j_call: TRBJ2-1; v_call: TRBV29-1; clone_size: -; d_call: TRBD1; cdr3_aa: CSVENDRVPYNEQFF; cdr3_nt: TGCAGCGTTGAGAATGACAGGGTCCCCTACAATGAGCAGTTCTTC
j_call: TRBJ2-1; v_call: TRBV7-9; clone_size: many; d_call: TRBD2; cdr3_aa: CASSSGTSGRSYNEQFF; cdr3_nt: TGTGCCAGCAGCTCCGGGACTAGCGGGAGATCCTACAATGAGCAGTTCTTC
j_call: TRBJ1-5; v_call: TRBV27; clone_size: -; d_call: TRBD1; cdr3_aa: CVSSSRTGSQHF; cdr3_nt: TGTGTCAGCAGTTCGCGGACAGGATCACAGCATTTT
j_call: TRBJ1-4; v_call: TRBV7-9; clone_size: -; d_call: TRBD1; cdr3_aa: CASSQKPFGQGALFF; cdr3_nt: TGTGCCAGCAGCCAGAAACCCTTCGGACAGGGGGCCCTGTTTTTT
j_call: TRBJ1-3; v_call: TRBV11-2; clone_size: few; d_call: -; cdr3_aa: CASSLDRAGLDTIYF; cdr3_nt: TGTGCCAGCAGCTTAGATCGTGCGGGTTTGGACACCATATATTTT
j_call: TRBJ2-5; v_call: TRBV29-1; clone_size: -; d_call: -; cdr3_aa: CSVVGETQYF; cdr3_nt: TGCAGCGTTGTGGGAGAGACCCAGTACTTC
j_call: TRBJ2-1; v_call: TRBV7-9; clone_size: -; d_call: -; cdr3_aa: CASSSPRGFNEQFF; cdr3_nt: TGTGCCAGCAGCTCCCCACGGGGGTTCAATGAGCAGTTCTTC
j_call: TRBJ2-1; v_call: TRBV11-1; clone_size: few; d_call: -; cdr3_aa: CASSTVGYSYNEQFF; cdr3_nt: TGTGCCAGCAGCACCGTCGGATACTCCTACAATGAGCAGTTCTTC
j_call: TRBJ2-7; v_call: TRBV6-6; clone_size: -; d_call: TRBD1; cdr3_aa: CASSYPTGVHYEQYF; cdr3_nt: TGTGCCAGCAGTTACCCTACAGGGGTCCACTACGAGCAGTACTTC
j_call: TRBJ1-2; v_call: TRBV3-1; clone_size: few; d_call: TRBD1; cdr3_aa: CASTLRGLSYGYTF; cdr3_nt: TGTGCCAGCACCCTCAGGGGGCTAAGCTATGGCTACACCTTC
j_call: TRBJ2-7; v_call: TRBV23-1; clone_size: -; d_call: -; cdr3_aa: CASSQSYTPGHRCYEQYF; cdr3_nt: TGCGCCAGCAGTCAATCGTACACTCCGGGACATAGGTGCTACGAGCAGTACTTC
j_call: TRBJ2-1; v_call: TRBV20-1; clone_size: few; d_call: TRBD2; cdr3_aa: CSARDRASGASSYNEQFF; cdr3_nt: TGCAGTGCTAGAGATAGGGCTAGCGGGGCGAGCTCCTACAATGAGCAGTTCTTC
j_call: TRBJ1-5; v_call: TRBV7-2; clone_size: many; d_call: -; cdr3_aa: CASSGYSNQPQHF; cdr3_nt: TGTGCCAGCAGCGGGTATAGCAATCAGCCCCAGCATTTT
j_call: TRBJ2-1; v_call: TRBV6-1; clone_size: few; d_call: -; cdr3_aa: CASSDHFISSYNEQFF; cdr3_nt: TGTGCCAGCAGTGACCATTTCATCTCGAGTTACAATGAGCAGTTCTTC
j_call: TRBJ2-7; v_call: TRBV7-9; clone_size: -; d_call: -; cdr3_aa: CASSARTPYEQYF; cdr3_nt: TGTGCCAGCAGCGCTCGCACACCGTACGAGCAGTACTTC
j_call: TRBJ2-2; v_call: TRBV12-3/TRBV12-4; clone_size: -; d_call: TRBD2; cdr3_aa: CASSLSGSGTGELFF; cdr3_nt: TGTGCCAGCAGCCTTAGCGGGAGTGGCACCGGGGAGCTGTTTTTT
j_call: TRBJ1-2; v_call: TRBV5-6; clone_size: few; d_call: TRBD1; cdr3_aa: CASSPLQGRVFGYTF; cdr3_nt: TGTGCCAGCAGCCCATTACAGGGGCGCGTCTTCGGCTACACCTTC
j_call: TRBJ1-2; v_call: TRBV5-6; clone_size: many; d_call: TRBD1; cdr3_aa: CASSRQGSNDYGYTF; cdr3_nt: TGTGCCAGCAGCAGACAGGGCTCTAACGACTATGGCTACACCTTC
j_call: TRBJ2-3; v_call: TRBV6-5; clone_size: -; d_call: TRBD2; cdr3_aa: CASSPTGLARSGTDTQYF; cdr3_nt: TGTGCCAGCAGTCCTACGGGACTAGCGAGATCTGGCACAGATACGCAGTATTTT